The 10 T cell receptor beta chains in this list originate from one sample, sequenced in a study of blood T cell repertoires in COVID-19. The method was immunoSEQ multiplex PCR; TCRdb's version includes in-frame clones alone and lacks a portion of them. The sample includes some 230,000 clones, more than 65% of them seen just once. The material sequenced was peripheral blood. All receptors come from an older woman with acute or convalescent COVID-19.

The CDR3 loop is CASSPRTGDGSPLHF. In DNA, the CDR3 is TGTGCCAGCAGCCCGAGGACAGGGGATGGATCACCCCTCCACTTT. The V gene is TRBV7-2, the J gene TRBJ1-6; 9 bases fit TRBD1. With 5 bases clipped from V and 10 bases from J, the junction kept 9 bases outside the gene matches. The CDR3 consists of 15 residues. Germline V gene sequence: CDR1 SGHTA, CDR2 FQGNSA.

This clone has only a few counts. The chain carries TRBV29-1 and TRBJ1-2; D perhaps matches TRBD1 (6 bases). Germline loops: CDR1 SQVTM, CDR2 ANQGSEA. The V end was cut by 3 bases, the J end by 4 bases, with 15 bases between. The CDR3 is 14 residues long. CDR3 sequence (DNA): TGCAGCGTTGACCCGACAGGTGGGGTCTATGGCTACACCTTC. Protein sequence: CSVDPTGGVYGYTF.

Written as DNA, the CDR3 is TGTGCCAGCAGTTACTCTAGCGGGGGGGCCCAGGAGACCCAGTACTTC. As protein: CASSYSSGGAQETQYF. The chain is built from TRBV6-5 and TRBJ2-5; 11 bases are a match to TRBD2. This CDR3 is built from 16 residues. Germline V lookup: CDR1 MNHEY, CDR2 SVGAGI. Losses at the gene ends were 0 bases for V and 5 bases for J; bases not matched to a gene: 5.

This chain links TRBV9 with TRBJ1-2; 9 bases fit TRBD1. In germline, CDR1 is SGDLS, CDR2 YYNGEE. V lost 4 bases and J lost 8; bases outside the gene matches: 12. CDR3 length: 15 residues. The CDR3 loop is CASSKDRGKSNGYTF. For the CDR3, the DNA is TGTGCCAGCAGCAAGGACAGGGGAAAGTCTAACGGCTACACCTTC. The whole variable domain, remainder taken from reference TRBV9 and TRBJ1-2, is DSGVTQTPKHLITATGQRVTLRCSPRSGDLSVYWYQQSLDQGLQFLIQYYNGEERAKGNILERFSAQQFPDLHSELNLSSLELGDSALYFCASSKDRGKSNGYTFGSGTRLTVV.

Only one count was recorded for this clone. This CDR3 is CASSLEMGAGLNSPLHF. The CDR3 coding sequence is TGTGCCAGCAGCTTGGAGATGGGGGCAGGACTTAATTCACCCCTCCACTTT. The chain carries TRBV5-4 and TRBJ1-6; D is perhaps TRBD1 (6 bases). The CDR3 loop spans 17 amino acids. Trimming removed 0 bases at V and 6 bases at J, with 16 bases between. The germline V gene has CDR1 SGHNT and CDR2 YYREEE (reference sequence).

The V and J genes are TRBV7-2 and TRBJ1-2; 11 bases are a match to TRBD1. Germline V gene data show CDR1 as SGHTA and CDR2 as FQGNSA. This CDR3 contains 16 residues. Trimming cost V 5 bases and J 4 bases; bases outside gene matches: 9. DNA of the CDR3: TGTGCCAGCAGCATTACCGGGACAGGGGGTGGCTATGGCTACACCTTC. It codes for CASSITGTGGGYGYTF.

J is TRBJ1-1 and V is TRBV29-1; TRBD1 agrees at 7 bases. V lost 7 bases, J lost 2 bases, and 7 bases stayed unmatched. This CDR3 contains 13 residues. Germline V gene sequence: CDR1 SQVTM, CDR2 ANQGSEA. CDR3 protein: CSGRQGLNTEAFF. The CDR3 DNA reads as TGCAGCGGCCGACAGGGACTCAACACTGAAGCTTTCTTT.

The chain couples TRBV6-2 or TRBV6-3 to TRBJ2-7, with no clear D. Trimming shortened V by 2 bases and J by 2 bases, and 7 bases separated the two germline ends. Per germline, CDR1 MNHEY and CDR2 SVGEGT. This CDR3 contains 13 residues. The CDR3 sequence is CASSYGPTYEQYF. The CDR3 region has the DNA TGTGCCAGCAGTTACGGGCCAACCTACGAGCAGTACTTC.

The chain employs TRBV28 and TRBJ1-2; 7 positions match TRBD1. With 5 bases clipped from V and 4 bases from J, the junction kept 13 bases outside the gene matches. Per germline, CDR1 MDHEN and CDR2 SYDVKM. CDR3 size: 16 residues. The CDR3 protein is CASSSRQGGLAYGYTF. In DNA form, the CDR3 reads TGTGCCAGCAGTAGCCGACAGGGCGGTTTGGCCTATGGCTACACCTTC.

V and J are TRBV19 and TRBJ2-3; 9 nucleotides agree with TRBD1. The CDR3 is 15 amino acids. V trimming: 7 bases; J trimming: 5 bases; junction bases outside the gene matches: 10. Germline V lookup: CDR1 LNHDA, CDR2 SQIVND (reference sequence). The CDR3 DNA reads as TGTGCCAGTAATCCCGGGACAGGGTTTGGAGATACGCAGTATTTT. Translating gives CASNPGTGFGDTQYF.